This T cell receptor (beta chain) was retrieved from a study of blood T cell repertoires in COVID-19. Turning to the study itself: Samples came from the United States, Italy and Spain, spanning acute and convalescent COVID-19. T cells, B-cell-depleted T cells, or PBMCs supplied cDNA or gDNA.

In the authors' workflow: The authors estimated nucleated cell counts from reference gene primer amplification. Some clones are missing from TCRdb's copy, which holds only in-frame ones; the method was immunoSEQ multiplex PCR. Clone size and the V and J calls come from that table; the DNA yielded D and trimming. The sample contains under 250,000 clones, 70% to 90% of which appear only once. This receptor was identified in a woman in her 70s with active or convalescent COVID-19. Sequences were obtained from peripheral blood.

CDR3 sequence (DNA): TGCGCCAGCAGCCTACCCGGGCCCCTGGGCGGGTATGAGCAGTTCTTC. Its protein is CASSLPGPLGGYEQFF. The rearrangement joins TRBV5-1 to TRBJ2-1; D may be TRBD2 (5 bases). Trimming took off 4 bases at V and 8 bases at J, with 22 bases between the two ends. CDR3 length: 16 amino acids. In germline, CDR1 is SGHRS, CDR2 YFSETQ.